A single TCR beta chain is shown here with its context. What it binds is not known. The record originates from a study of identical twins. Whole-study results and caveats: Compared with unrelated sharing, twin-shared out-of-frame alpha sequences had more low-probability sequences. Analyses based on zero insertions could be partly confounded by invariant MAIT and iNKT cells. The models gave estimates that fell short of the out-of-frame TCR alpha sharing seen in monozygotic twins.

TCRdb independently ran MiXCR on the 5' RACE reads; one entry per CDR3 protein. Of a few hundred thousand distinct CDR3 sequences in the sample, roughly an eighth were seen once. The CDR3 totals 14 residues. Trimming left V 6 bases short and J 0 bases short, with 9 bases between. From germline, CDR1 is LNHNV and CDR2 YYDKDF (reference sequence). Among all donors, each was a healthy Caucasian. A further study also used this sample, focusing on yellow fever vaccine responses in identical twins.

The V gene is TRBV15, the J gene TRBJ2-1; D is perhaps TRBD2 (6 bases). Sequencing was done on a sample of CD4+ T cells sorted from blood. The receptor was derived from a woman aged 18-30 years in good health. The CDR3: CATRAGSSYNEQFF. In nucleotides, the CDR3 is TGTGCCACCAGGGCGGGAAGCTCCTACAATGAGCAGTTCTTC.